Presented here are 12 T cell receptor beta chains from one specimen sequenced in a study of blood T cell repertoires in COVID-19. TCRdb's copy holds only in-frame clones and misses some; the assay was immunoSEQ multiplex PCR. The sample shows nearly 80,000 clones, roughly 89% of them seen only once. Sample: peripheral blood. These receptors came from a middle-aged man with acute or convalescent COVID-19.

This chain joins TRBV5-5 and TRBJ1-1, with D perhaps matching TRBD1 (5 bases). Germline-derived CDR1 and CDR2 are SGHKS and YYEKEE (reference sequence). V shed 2 bases and J shed 7 bases, with 15 bases lying between them. CDR3 length equals 14 residues. This CDR3 is CASSLFWGDSEAFF. As DNA, the CDR3 is TGTGCCAGCAGCTTATTCTGGGGGGATAGTGAAGCTTTCTTT.

This clone was seen a single time. The J gene is TRBJ1-1, the V gene TRBV6-5; D gene uncertain. Germline CDR1 MNHEY, CDR2 SVGAGI. The CDR3 loop spans 15 amino acids. Deletions cut 5 bases from V and 3 bases from J, with 16 bases between. CDR3 sequence reads: CASSPNGRGYTEAFF. The CDR3 DNA reads as TGTGCCAGCAGTCCAAATGGCAGAGGGTACACTGAAGCTTTCTTT.

The rearrangement links TRBV6-5 to TRBJ1-2, with 9 bases that match TRBD1. J gave up 8 bases and V 6 bases, and 10 bases lay outside the gene matches. There are 14 residues in the CDR3. CDR1 and CDR2 (germline): MNHEY, SVGAGI. The CDR3 is CASSPGQGFWGYTF. The CDR3 DNA is TGTGCCAGCAGCCCGGGACAGGGTTTTTGGGGCTACACCTTC.

The rearrangement joins TRBV4-3 to TRBJ2-2; D gene unclear. CDR3 size: 15 residues. Germline V CDR1 and CDR2: LGHNA, YSLEER. Trimming took 0 bases from V and 6 from J, leaving 11 bases between them. As DNA, the CDR3 is TGCGCCAGCAGCCAAGATAGAGTTGTTCCCGGGGAGCTGTTTTTT. Residues: CASSQDRVVPGELFF.

The chain joins TRBV6-6 to TRBJ1-4, with D possibly being TRBD1 (6 bases). V was trimmed by 6 bases and J by 7 bases, leaving 18 bases between them. Germline CDR1 is MNHNY and CDR2 is SVGAGI (reference sequence). CDR3 length: 15 amino acids. Here the CDR3 reads CASSDPQGSTEKLFF. CDR3 DNA sequence: TGTGCCAGCAGCGACCCACAGGGTTCGACTGAAAAACTGTTTTTT.

V usage is TRBV6-1 and J usage is TRBJ2-2; D is uncertain. The V gene's germline CDR1 is MNHNS and CDR2 SASEGT. CDR3 length: 14 amino acids. V was cut by 3 bases and J by 1 base, with 6 bases left in between. The CDR3 protein is CASSDDWNTGELFF. In DNA, the CDR3 is TGTGCCAGCAGTGATGACTGGAACACCGGGGAGCTGTTTTTT.

The rearrangement uses TRBV30 and TRBJ1-3, with 7 nucleotides matching TRBD1. V was pared by 5 bases and J by 4 bases, with 5 bases of the junction left unmatched. From germline, CDR1 is GTSNPN and CDR2 SVGIG (reference sequence). CDR3 length: 13 amino acids. The CDR3 here is CAWPRQGGNTIYF. As DNA, the CDR3 is TGTGCCTGGCCTCGACAGGGCGGAAACACCATATATTTT.

J is TRBJ1-6 and V is TRBV23-1, with TRBD1 identical over 10 bases. TRBV23-1 falls under the ORF class, with uncertain function. Losses at the gene ends were 0 bases for V and 9 bases for J; bases not matched to a gene: 8. This CDR3 has 17 residues. The CDR3 nucleotides read TGCGCCAGCAGTCAATCCTGGGGGGACAGGGGAGGTTCACCCCTCCACTTT. This gives the protein CASSQSWGDRGGSPLHF.

The chain carries TRBV6-2 or TRBV6-3 and TRBJ2-3; D not certain. This CDR3 contains 15 residues. The germline CDR1 and CDR2 sequences are MNHEY and SVGEGT. V lost 0 bases and J lost 0, with 7 bases in between. The CDR3 nucleotides read TGTGCCAGCAGTTACTCCTTAAGCAGCACAGATACGCAGTATTTT. It yields the protein CASSYSLSSTDTQYF.

The table lists this clone with a few counts. The V and J genes are TRBV23-1 and TRBJ1-4, with D tentatively TRBD1 (6 bases). TRBV23-1 belongs to the ORF category, with a function that is uncertain. The CDR3 has 15 residues. V shed 0 bases and J shed 7 bases, with 12 bases lying between them. CDR3 sequence reads: CASSQSQGEGEKLFF. CDR3 in DNA: TGCGCCAGCAGTCAATCACAGGGCGAGGGTGAAAAACTGTTTTTT.

This clone was picked up a small number of times. The chain combines TRBV5-1 with TRBJ2-1, with TRBD2 identical over 7 bases. With 1 base clipped from V and 5 bases from J, the junction kept 6 bases outside the gene matches. This CDR3 has 15 amino acids. CDR1 SGHRS and CDR2 YFSETQ come from the germline V gene. Written as DNA, the CDR3 is TGCGCCAGCAGCTTGCCCGAGCGGGGTAACAATGAGCAGTTCTTC. Translating gives CASSLPERGNNEQFF.

V gene TRBV21-1 combines with J gene TRBJ2-3; the D segment call TRBD2 is taken from the table without a DNA check. TRBV21-1 is an annotated pseudogene. This CDR3 contains 16 residues. CDR3 amino acids: CASSKRRGPGADTQYF. The CDR3 DNA reads as TGTGCCAGCAGCAAAAGGCGGGGTCCCGGGGCGGATACGCAGTATTTT.